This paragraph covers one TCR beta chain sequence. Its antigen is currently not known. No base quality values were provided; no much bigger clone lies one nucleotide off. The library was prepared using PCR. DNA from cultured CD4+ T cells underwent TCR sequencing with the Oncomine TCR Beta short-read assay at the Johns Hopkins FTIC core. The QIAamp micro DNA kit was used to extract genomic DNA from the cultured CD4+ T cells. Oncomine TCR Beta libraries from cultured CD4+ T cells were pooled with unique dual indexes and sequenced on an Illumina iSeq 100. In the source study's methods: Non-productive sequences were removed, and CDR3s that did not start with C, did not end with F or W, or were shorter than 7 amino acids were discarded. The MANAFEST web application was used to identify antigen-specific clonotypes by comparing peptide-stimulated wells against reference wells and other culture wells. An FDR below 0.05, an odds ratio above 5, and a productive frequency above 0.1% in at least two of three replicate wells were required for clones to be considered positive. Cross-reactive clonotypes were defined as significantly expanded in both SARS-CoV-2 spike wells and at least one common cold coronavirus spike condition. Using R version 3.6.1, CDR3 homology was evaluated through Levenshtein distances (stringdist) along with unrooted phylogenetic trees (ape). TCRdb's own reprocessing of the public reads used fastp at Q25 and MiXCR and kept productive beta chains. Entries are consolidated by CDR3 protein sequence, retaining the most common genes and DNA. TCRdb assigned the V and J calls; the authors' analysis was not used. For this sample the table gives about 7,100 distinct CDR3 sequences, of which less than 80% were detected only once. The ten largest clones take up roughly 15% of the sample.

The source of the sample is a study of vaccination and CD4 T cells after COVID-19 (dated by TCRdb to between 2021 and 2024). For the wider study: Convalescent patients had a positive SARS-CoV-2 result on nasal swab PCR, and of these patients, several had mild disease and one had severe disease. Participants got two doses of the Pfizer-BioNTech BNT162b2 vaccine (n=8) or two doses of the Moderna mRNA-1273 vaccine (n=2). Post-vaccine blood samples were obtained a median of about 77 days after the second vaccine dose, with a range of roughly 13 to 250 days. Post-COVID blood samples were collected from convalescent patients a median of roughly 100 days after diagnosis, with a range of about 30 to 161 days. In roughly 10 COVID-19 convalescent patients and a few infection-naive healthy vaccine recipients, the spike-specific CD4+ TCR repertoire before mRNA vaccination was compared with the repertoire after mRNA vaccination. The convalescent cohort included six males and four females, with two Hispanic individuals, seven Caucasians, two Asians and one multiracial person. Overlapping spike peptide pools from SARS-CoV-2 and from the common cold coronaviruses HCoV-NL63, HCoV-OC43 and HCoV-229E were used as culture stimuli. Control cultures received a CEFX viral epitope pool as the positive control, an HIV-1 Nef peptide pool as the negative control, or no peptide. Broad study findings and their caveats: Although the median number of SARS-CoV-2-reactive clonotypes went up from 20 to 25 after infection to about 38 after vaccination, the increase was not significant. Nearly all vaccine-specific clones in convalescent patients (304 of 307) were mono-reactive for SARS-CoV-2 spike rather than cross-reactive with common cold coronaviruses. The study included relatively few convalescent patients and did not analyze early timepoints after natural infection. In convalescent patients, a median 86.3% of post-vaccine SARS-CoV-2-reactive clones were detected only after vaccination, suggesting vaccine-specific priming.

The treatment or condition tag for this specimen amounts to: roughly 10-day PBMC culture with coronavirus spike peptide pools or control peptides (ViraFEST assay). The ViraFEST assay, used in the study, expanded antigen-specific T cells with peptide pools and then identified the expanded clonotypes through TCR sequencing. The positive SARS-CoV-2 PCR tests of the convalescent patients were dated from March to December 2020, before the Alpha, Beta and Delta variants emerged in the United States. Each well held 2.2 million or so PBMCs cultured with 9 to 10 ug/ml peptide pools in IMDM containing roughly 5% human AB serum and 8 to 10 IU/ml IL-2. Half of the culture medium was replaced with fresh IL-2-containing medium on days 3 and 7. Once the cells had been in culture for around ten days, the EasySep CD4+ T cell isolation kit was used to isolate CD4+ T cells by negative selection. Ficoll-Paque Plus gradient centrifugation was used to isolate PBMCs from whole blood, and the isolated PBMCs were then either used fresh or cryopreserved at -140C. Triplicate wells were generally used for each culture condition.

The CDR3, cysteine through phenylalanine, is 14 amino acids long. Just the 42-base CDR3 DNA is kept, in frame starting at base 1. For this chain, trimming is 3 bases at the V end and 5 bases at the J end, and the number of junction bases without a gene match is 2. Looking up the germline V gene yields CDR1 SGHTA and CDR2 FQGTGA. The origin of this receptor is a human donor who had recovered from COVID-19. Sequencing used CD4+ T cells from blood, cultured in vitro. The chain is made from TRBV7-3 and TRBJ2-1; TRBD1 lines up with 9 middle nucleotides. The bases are TGTGCCAGCAGCTTGGGACAGGGTCACAATGAGCAGTTCTTC. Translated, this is CASSLGQGHNEQFF.